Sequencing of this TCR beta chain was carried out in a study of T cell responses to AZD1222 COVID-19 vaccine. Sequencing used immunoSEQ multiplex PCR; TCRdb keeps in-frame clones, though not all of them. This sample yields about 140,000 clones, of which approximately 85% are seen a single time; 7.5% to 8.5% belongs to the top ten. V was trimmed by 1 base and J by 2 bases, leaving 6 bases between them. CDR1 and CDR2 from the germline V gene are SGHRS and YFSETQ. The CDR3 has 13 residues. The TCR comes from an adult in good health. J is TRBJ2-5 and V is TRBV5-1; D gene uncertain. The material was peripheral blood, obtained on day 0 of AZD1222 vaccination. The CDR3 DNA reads TGCGCCAGCAGCTTGTCTGGGCAAGAGACCCAGTACTTC. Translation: CASSLSGQETQYF.